This T cell receptor (beta chain) was captured in a study of blood T cell repertoires in COVID-19. This clone appeared a few times. Some clones are missing from TCRdb's copy, which holds only in-frame ones; the method was immunoSEQ multiplex PCR. The sample records around 190,000 clones, 65% to 80% being singletons. Germline V CDR1 and CDR2: SGHAT, FQNNGV. The CDR3 is made up of 13 amino acids. Trimming took 5 bases from V and 4 from J, leaving 12 bases between them. The origin of this receptor is a woman aged 50 to 65 with acute or convalescent COVID-19. The chain carries TRBV11-2 and TRBJ2-7, with a weak D call TRBD1 (5 bases). The specimen was peripheral blood. The CDR3: CASSPLGPYEQYF. The CDR3 coding sequence is TGTGCCAGCAGCCCCCTGGGGCCTTACGAGCAGTACTTC.